This T cell receptor (beta chain) comes out of a study of CD8 T cells in ankylosing spondylitis. V was trimmed by 4 bases and J by 4 bases, leaving 7 bases between them. Germline V gene data show CDR1 as MDHEN and CDR2 as SYDVKM. The CDR3 is 12 amino acids. This clonotype was counted many times. One entry per CDR3 protein, called by TCRdb with MiXCR from the 5' RACE reads. The profile shows under 130,000 distinct CDR3 sequences, less than 25% of them singletons. The sequenced sample consisted of synovial fluid, either unsorted or a sorted T cell fraction (not recorded which). This clonotype originated in a male donor with ankylosing spondylitis. The rearrangement joins TRBV28 to TRBJ1-1, with D unclear. The CDR3 region is CASSSRGTEAFF. CDR3 in DNA: TGTGCCAGCAGTTCCCGGGGCACTGAAGCTTTCTTT.